Below are 12 T cell receptor beta chains sequenced from a single sample in a study of metastatic and nonmetastatic thyroid tumors. No treatment of any kind had been given to any patient before thyroid surgery. TCRdb re-clonotyped the PCR reads via MiXCR. The data contain more than 40,000 clones, roughly 16% of them singletons. The sequenced sample was blood. Receptor source: a female donor with papillary thyroid cancer or a benign thyroid nodule (not recorded which). Some clones in this sample may be carry-over from other donors' samples.

In its sample, this clone was seen many times. The chain is built from TRBV19 and TRBJ2-1; the D call may be TRBD1 or TRBD2 (5 bases each). Germline loops: CDR1 LNHDA, CDR2 SQIVND (reference sequence). This CDR3 is built from 12 residues. V lost 5 bases and J lost 6, with 8 bases in between. CDR3 sequence: CASSSRGNEQFF. CDR3 nucleotide sequence: TGTGCCAGTAGTTCGAGGGGCAATGAGCAGTTCTTC.

This clone was found many times. V gene TRBV7-6 combines with J gene TRBJ2-1; the match to TRBD2 covers 8 bases. Germline CDR1 SGHVS, CDR2 FNYEAQ. After removal of 3 bases from V and 6 bases from J, the junction contained 4 bases not matched to a gene. The CDR3 is 14 amino acids. The CDR3 region is CASSFSGSINEQFF. CDR3 in DNA: TGTGCCAGCAGCTTCAGCGGGAGCATCAATGAGCAGTTCTTC.

This clone has at least ten counts. The chain joins TRBV6-5 to TRBJ2-4; TRBD2 aligns across 7 bases. The CDR3 spans 17 residues. Germline V gives CDR1 MNHEY, CDR2 SVGAGI. V trimming: 0 bases; J trimming: 7 bases; junction bases outside the gene matches: 12. The CDR3 DNA is TGTGCCAGCAGTTACTCCCGTAGCGGGCACCCAAGGAACATTCAGTACTTC. Amino acid sequence: CASSYSRSGHPRNIQYF.

J is TRBJ2-2 and V is TRBV28, with D possibly called TRBD1 or TRBD2 (5 bases each). Germline assignment: CDR1 MDHEN and CDR2 SYDVKM. With 6 bases removed from V and 4 bases from J, the gap between germline ends came to 12 bases. This CDR3 has 14 amino acids. CDR3 amino acids: CASRRDRFTGELFF. As DNA, the CDR3 is TGTGCCAGCAGACGGGACCGTTTCACCGGGGAGCTGTTTTTT.

This clone was recorded many times. The CDR3 loop reads CSAAGDSYEQYF. The CDR3 bases are TGCAGTGCTGCCGGGGACAGCTACGAGCAGTACTTC. The chain is built from TRBV20-1 and TRBJ2-7, with 7 bases that match TRBD1. The germline CDR1 and CDR2 sequences are DFQATT and SNEGSKA (reference sequence). V lost 5 bases to trimming and J lost 3 bases; unmatched junction nucleotides: 4. There are 12 residues in the CDR3.

Many counts were recorded for this clone. It may be a read error: a sequence one base away is much more abundant. Other DNA sequences within the sample encode an identical CDR3. V is TRBV6-1 and J is TRBJ2-7; unclear D gene. The CDR3 is 12 amino acids. V lost 3 bases to trimming and J lost 1 base, with 4 bases between them. Germline lookup yields CDR1 MNHNS and CDR2 SASEGT. The chain's CDR3 is CASSDGSYEQYF. The CDR3 coding sequence is TGTGCCAGCAGTGACGGTTCCTACGAGCAGTACTTC.

This clone was recorded many times. The V call is TRBV6-1, the J call TRBJ2-7, with 9 bases that match TRBD1. The germline V gene has CDR1 MNHNS and CDR2 SASEGT. The CDR3 is 15 residues long. After removal of 5 bases from V and 3 bases from J, the junction contained 8 bases not matched to a gene. CDR3 residues: CASSLGTGPFYEQYF. In nucleotides, the CDR3 is TGTGCCAGCAGTCTGGGGACAGGGCCCTTCTACGAGCAGTACTTC.

This clone was picked up many times. This chain joins TRBV10-3 and TRBJ2-7; 12 bases map to TRBD2. V gave up 6 bases and J gave up 6 bases; unmatched junction bases: 6. The CDR3 has 14 amino acids. Germline CDR1 reads ENHRY; CDR2 reads SYGVKD. The CDR3 loop reads CAIRETSGSLEQYF. Here the CDR3 DNA reads TGTGCCATCAGAGAGACTAGCGGGAGTCTCGAGCAGTACTTC.

The sample holds a few counts of this clone. The genes are TRBV27 and TRBJ2-1, with TRBD2 matching over 7 bases. There are 13 residues in the CDR3. V gave up 8 bases and J gave up 7 bases; unmatched junction bases: 8. CDR1 is MNHEY and CDR2 is SMNVEV in the germline V gene (reference sequence). For the CDR3, the DNA is TGTGCCAGCGGAGAAATAGCGGGTAATGAGCAGTTCTTC. Protein sequence: CASGEIAGNEQFF.

Turning to this clone: A much larger clone is a single base away; this may be a read error. V gene TRBV4-2 combines with J gene TRBJ2-1; TRBD1 matches 7 bases. This CDR3 is built from 15 residues. The germline CDR1 and CDR2 sequences are LGHNA and YNFKEQ. CDR3 residues: CSSSKGSTGYNEQFF. CDR3 bases: TGTTCCAGCAGCAAAGGCTCGACAGGGTACAATGAGCAGTTCTTC.

This clone was counted many times. This sample also contains other DNA sequences that code for the same CDR3. The chain couples TRBV3-1 to TRBJ2-1; TRBD2 aligns across 11 bases. With 0 bases clipped from V and 7 bases from J, the junction kept 8 bases outside the gene matches. The length of the CDR3 is 17 residues. CDR1 is LGHDT, CDR2 YNNKEL, per germline (reference sequence). In DNA, the CDR3 is TGTGCCAGCAGCCAAGAAGGGCTAGCGGGAGGTAATAATGAGCAGTTCTTC. This gives the protein CASSQEGLAGGNNEQFF.

In this sample, this clone turned up many times. The chain joins TRBV6-1 to TRBJ2-5; perhaps TRBD1 as D (6 bases). This CDR3 has 15 residues. Trimming took 6 bases from V and 5 from J, leaving 19 bases between them. Germline assignment: CDR1 MNHNS and CDR2 SASEGT. The CDR3 is CASRPLLGAQETQYF. CDR3 bases: TGTGCCAGCAGACCTCTCCTGGGGGCGCAGGAGACCCAGTACTTC.